There are many counts of the clone carrying this T cell receptor (beta chain). Its cognate antigen is unknown. These data originate in a study of human T cells and chemical hapten exposure. TCRdb used MiXCR to reprocess the RACE reads, holding one entry per CDR3 protein. The profile covers over 45,000 distinct CDR3 sequences, with 9.3% appearing a single time and about an eighth taken by the ten largest. The V end lost 7 bases, the J end lost 0 bases, and 10 bases lay between the germline ends. Germline-derived CDR1 and CDR2 are SGHRS and YFSETQ. There are 14 residues in the CDR3. Study-level results: Significantly more large CDR3 similarity clusters arose among expanded TCRs than among controls.

Stated time point: patch test 1, 2 weeks after DPC sensitization. Treatment reported: therapeutic diphenylcyclopropenone sensitization with weekly scalp DPC. Material: whole blood, obtained in connection with sensitization to the hapten diphenylcyclopropenone (DPC). This chain uses TRBV5-1 with TRBJ2-2; tentatively, D is TRBD1 or TRBD2 (5 bases each). This receptor was taken from a woman between 40 and 50 years old with alopecia areata. Some clones in this sample may be carry-over from other donors' samples. CDR3 residues: CASRGIANTGELFF. Here the CDR3 DNA reads TGCGCCAGCCGGGGCATAGCGAACACCGGGGAGCTGTTTTTT.